Below, 9 T cell receptor beta chains from the same sample are listed, as sequenced in a study of Ad26.COV2.S vaccination and SARS-CoV-2 variants. Specified treatment: around 19 received Ad26.COV2.S at low or high dose, single or two shots; several received placebo; per-sample allocation not given. Material that was analyzed had been drawn on day 63 after the first vaccine or placebo injection. Repertoires were generated with immunoSEQ multiplex PCR, while TCRdb's copy carries only in-frame clones and drops some. This table holds approximately 250,000 clones, around nine tenths found once. Sequences were derived from peripheral blood, sampled in a trial of Ad26.COV2.S vaccine versus placebo. The receptors here all came from a person aged 18 to 59 who received the Ad26.COV2.S COVID-19 vaccine or a placebo.

This CDR3 reads CASSQDGEGANYGYTF. CDR3 coding DNA: TGCGCCAGCAGCCAAGATGGAGAAGGGGCTAACTATGGCTACACCTTC. The genes are TRBV4-3 and TRBJ1-2; D is perhaps TRBD1 (5 bases). Between the trimmed V and J ends, which lost 0 bases and 0 bases, there was a span of 11 bases. Germline CDR1 and CDR2: LGHNA and YSLEER. The CDR3 is 16 residues long.

The gene calls are TRBV4-1 and TRBJ1-3, with a tentative D call TRBD1 (6 bases). Germline values: CDR1 MGHRA, CDR2 YSYEKL. CDR3 length: 17 amino acids. Trimming removed 2 bases from V and 0 bases from J, with 14 bases in between. The CDR3 loop is CASSQFPGASSGNTIYF. The DNA for the CDR3 is TGCGCCAGCAGCCAATTCCCGGGGGCTTCCTCTGGAAACACCATATATTTT.

The CDR3 DNA sequence: TGCGCCAGCAGCTTGGCCCGGCTAGCGAGCACCGGGGAGCTGTTTTTT. It encodes CASSLARLASTGELFF. V is TRBV5-1 and J is TRBJ2-2; a possible D gene is TRBD2 (6 bases). The germline gives CDR1 SGHRS, CDR2 YFSETQ. Trimming left V 0 bases short and J 4 bases short, with 13 bases between. The CDR3 has 16 residues.

The V call is TRBV3-1 (or the pseudogene TRBV3-2), the J call TRBJ2-3; D might be TRBD2 (6 bases). The germline V gene has CDR1 LGHDT and CDR2 YNNKEL (reference sequence). Trimming cost V 6 bases and J 0 bases, with 19 bases left between them. This CDR3 has 17 amino acids. The CDR3 DNA is TGTGCCAGCAGAAGTAGTCCTACTAGCACTAGCACAGATACGCAGTATTTT. This gives the protein CASRSSPTSTSTDTQYF.

The CDR3 nucleotides read TGTGCCAGCAGCTTAGGGATGAGGGCCCCCAACTATGGCTACACCTTC. Encoded protein: CASSLGMRAPNYGYTF. This rearrangement joins TRBV7-2 to TRBJ1-2; D is unclear. Germline V gene lookup returns CDR1 SGHTA and CDR2 FQGNSA. V was clipped by 1 base and J by 2 bases, with 14 bases between them. This CDR3 is built from 16 residues.

The V and J genes are TRBV18 and TRBJ2-1; 7 bases match TRBD2. Germline-derived CDR1 and CDR2 are KGHSH and LQKENI. V was clipped by 8 bases and J by 8 bases; unmatched bases: 3. CDR3 length: 11 amino acids. CDR3 bases: TGTGCCAGCGTGGGAGGGGATGAGCAGTTCTTC. Amino acid sequence: CASVGGDEQFF. The complete variable domain, with remaining parts taken from reference TRBV18 and TRBJ2-1, reads NAGVMQNPRHLVRRRGQEARLRCSPMKGHSHVYWYRQLPEEGLKFMVYLQKENIIDESGMPKERFSAEFPKEGPSILRIQQVVRGDSAAYFCASVGGDEQFFGPGTRLTVL.

J is TRBJ2-7 and V is TRBV27, with TRBD2 identical over 7 bases. This CDR3 is 16 amino acids long. Germline V gene sequence: CDR1 MNHEY, CDR2 SMNVEV (reference sequence). J lost 3 bases, V lost 5 bases, and 13 bases had no gene match. In DNA form, the CDR3 reads TGTGCCAGCAGTCCAAGTCAGGGAGGGGTAAACTACGAGCAGTACTTC. Its protein product is CASSPSQGGVNYEQYF.

V usage is TRBV6-5 and J usage is TRBJ2-6; no definite D call. The CDR3 spans 13 residues. Trimming removed 7 bases at V and 0 bases at J, with 4 bases between. Germline CDR1 and CDR2: MNHEY and SVGAGI. CDR3 sequence (DNA): TGTGCCAGCACACCCTCTGGGGCCAACGTCCTGACTTTC. As protein: CASTPSGANVLTF.

This clone occurred a few times. V usage is TRBV6-5 and J usage is TRBJ1-4; D possibly corresponds to TRBD1 (6 bases). The V gene's germline CDR1 is MNHEY and CDR2 SVGAGI. The CDR3 sequence is 13 residues long. The germline V and J ends were trimmed by 8 bases and 7 bases, with 14 bases remaining between them. The CDR3 DNA follows: TGTGCCAGCCGAACCCAAGGGGGTGAAAAACTGTTTTTT. It encodes CASRTQGGEKLFF.